The text below deals with one T cell receptor beta chain. Its antigen is unidentified. This record belongs to a study of T cell repertoires in cytomegalovirus infection. Study-wide context: It was the public TCR beta signatures that indicated both CMV infection and matching HLA type.

The CDR3 has 13 residues. Deletions cut 7 bases from V and 7 bases from J, with 14 bases between. Per germline, CDR1 SNHLY and CDR2 FYNNEI. Each CDR3 protein is one row after TCRdb ran MiXCR on the reads. The data show a few hundred thousand distinct CDR3 sequences, 15% to 20% seen once. General study results and limits: HLA-C-restricted CMV clonotypes gave the most frequent clonotype in two of eight donors.

Material: PBMCs. This chain links TRBV2 with TRBJ2-1, with D perhaps given as TRBD1 or TRBD2 (6 bases each). The origin of this receptor is a human donor in good health (CMV status not recorded). Some clones in this sample may be carry-over from other donors' samples. For the CDR3, the DNA is TGTGCCAGCAAGGGGGAGGTCTTGAATGAGCAGTTCTTC. Residues: CASKGEVLNEQFF.